Presented here are 25 T cell receptor beta chains from one specimen sequenced in a study of blood T cell repertoires in COVID-19. This table comes from immunoSEQ multiplex PCR, and its TCRdb copy is limited to in-frame clones, with some not included. The table lists under 350,000 clones, over 85% of them singletons. Sequenced: peripheral blood. These receptors came from a woman aged 25-40 years with COVID-19, enrolled during active disease.

V gene TRBV6-5 combines with J gene TRBJ1-4, with 7 nucleotides matching TRBD1. CDR3 length equals 14 residues. Germline loops: CDR1 MNHEY, CDR2 SVGAGI. With 10 bases clipped from V and 4 bases from J, the junction kept 9 bases outside the gene matches. In DNA, the CDR3 is TGTGCCACTTACTCCGGGACAGATAATGAAAAACTGTTTTTT. This translates into CATYSGTDNEKLFF.

This chain connects TRBV24-1 to TRBJ1-5; no firm D call. The V end was cut by 5 bases, the J end by 0 bases, with 7 bases between. The length of the CDR3 is 14 residues. Germline V lookup: CDR1 KGHDR, CDR2 SFDVKD. CDR3 protein: CATSGPGSNQPQHF. The CDR3 DNA sequence: TGTGCCACCAGTGGGCCGGGTAGCAATCAGCCCCAGCATTTT.

V and J are TRBV6-1 and TRBJ2-1, with TRBD1 matching 8 bases. From germline, CDR1 is MNHNS and CDR2 SASEGT. Trimming took 3 bases from V and 0 from J; bases not matched to a gene: 13. The CDR3 runs 19 residues. CDR3 nucleotides: TGTGCCAGCAGTGACAGGGGGCGAAATGAGTGGAGCTCCTACAATGAGCAGTTCTTC. As protein: CASSDRGRNEWSSYNEQFF.

The chain links TRBV5-5 to TRBJ1-2, with D perhaps matching TRBD1 (6 bases). V shed 2 bases and J shed 0 bases, with 11 bases lying between them. The CDR3 contains 15 residues. Germline CDR1 reads SGHKS; CDR2 reads YYEKEE (reference sequence). The CDR3 bases are TGTGCCAGCAGCTTTGGACAGCTACCTAACTATGGCTACACCTTC. The encoded protein is CASSFGQLPNYGYTF. The whole variable domain, remainder taken from reference TRBV5-5 and TRBJ1-2, is DAGVTQSPTHLIKTRGQQVTLRCSPISGHKSVSWYQQVLGQGPQFIFQYYEKEERGRGNFPDRFSARQFPNYSSELNVNALLLGDSALYLCASSFGQLPNYGYTFGSGTRLTVV.

The chain links TRBV24-1 to TRBJ2-3; D may be TRBD2 (6 bases). The germline gives CDR1 KGHDR, CDR2 SFDVKD. The CDR3 consists of 16 residues. Trimming took 0 bases from V and 3 from J, leaving 12 bases between them. The CDR3, as DNA: TGTGCCACCAGTGATTTGAACGGGGGTGGGACAGATACGCAGTATTTT. Protein: CATSDLNGGGTDTQYF.

Turning to this clone: The sample holds other DNA sequences that translate to the same CDR3. This chain links TRBV5-1 with TRBJ2-2; possible D gene TRBD1, 5 bases. Trimming shortened V by 3 bases and J by 1 base, and 7 bases separated the two germline ends. The CDR3 sequence is 14 residues long. From germline, CDR1 is SGHRS and CDR2 YFSETQ. The CDR3 nucleotides read TGCGCCAGCAGCTCCGGACAGAACACCGGGGAGCTGTTTTTT. Residues: CASSSGQNTGELFF.

The gene calls are TRBV5-1 and TRBJ1-2; TRBD1 agrees at 9 bases. The CDR3 length is 13 residues. CDR1 and CDR2 from the germline V gene are SGHRS and YFSETQ. The J segment lost 7 bases and the V segment lost 2 bases, leaving 3 bases of the junction unmatched. CDR3 amino acids: CASSLGTGTGYTF. The CDR3 nucleotides are TGCGCCAGCAGCTTAGGGACAGGGACTGGCTACACCTTC. The full variable domain, in which reference TRBV5-1 and TRBJ1-2 provide the parts outside the CDR3, is KAGVTQTPRYLIKTRGQQVTLSCSPISGHRSVSWYQQTPGQGLQFLFEYFSETQRNKGNFPGRFSGRQFSNSRSEMNVSTLELGDSALYLCASSLGTGTGYTFGSGTRLTVV.

The J gene is TRBJ1-1, the V gene TRBV5-1; D unresolved. The CDR3 loop spans 14 amino acids. V was cut by 4 bases and J by 1 base, with 11 bases left in between. Per the germline V gene, CDR1 is SGHRS and CDR2 is YFSETQ. CDR3 sequence (DNA): TGCGCCAGCAGCCTGGCCCCGGGGAACACTGAAGCTTTCTTT. It yields the protein CASSLAPGNTEAFF.

This chain uses TRBV5-4 with TRBJ1-2, with TRBD1 identical over 7 bases. Trimming removed 0 bases from V and 0 bases from J; junction bases left unmatched: 5. The germline V gene encodes CDR1 SGHNT and CDR2 YYREEE (reference sequence). This CDR3 is 16 amino acids long. In DNA form, the CDR3 reads TGTGCCAGCAGCTTGGCTTCCGGGACAGCTAACTATGGCTACACCTTC. It translates to CASSLASGTANYGYTF.

This rearrangement joins TRBV7-9 to TRBJ1-3; TRBD1 aligns across 7 bases. Germline CDR1 and CDR2: SEHNR and FQNEAQ (reference sequence). The CDR3 is 18 residues long. V gave up 5 bases and J gave up 4 bases; unmatched junction bases: 17. CDR3: CASSPGTVQSREGNTIYF. The CDR3 bases are TGTGCCAGCAGCCCAGGGACAGTTCAATCCCGGGAAGGAAACACCATATATTTT.

The rearrangement links TRBV4-3 to TRBJ1-5, with D maybe TRBD1 (5 bases). V was clipped by 3 bases and J by 1 base, with 13 bases between them. This CDR3 is 16 amino acids long. Germline V gives CDR1 LGHNA, CDR2 YSLEER. The CDR3 nucleotides are TGCGCCAGCAGCCATCGCCTCGGGGGGAGCAATCAGCCCCAGCATTTT. Amino acid sequence: CASSHRLGGSNQPQHF.

The chain joins TRBV19 to TRBJ1-1; D gene unclear. The germline V gene has CDR1 LNHDA and CDR2 SQIVND (reference sequence). The CDR3 runs to 13 residues. V dropped 5 bases and J dropped 7 bases, with 14 bases sitting between them. The CDR3 spells CASSYAADFEAFF. The CDR3 bases are TGTGCCAGTAGTTATGCCGCGGACTTTGAAGCTTTCTTT.

The rearrangement links TRBV19 to TRBJ2-1; D unclear. The germline V and J ends were trimmed by 6 bases and 10 bases, with 16 bases remaining between them. The CDR3 loop spans 13 amino acids. Germline CDR1 and CDR2: LNHDA and SQIVND (reference sequence). DNA for the CDR3: TGTGCCAGTAGCCTACTAAGCACCGGGGAGCAGTTCTTC. Translated, it gives CASSLLSTGEQFF.

V usage is TRBV27 and J usage is TRBJ1-5; D not certain. CDR1 MNHEY and CDR2 SMNVEV come from the germline V gene (reference sequence). This CDR3 spans 14 amino acids. The germline V and J ends were trimmed by 2 bases and 3 bases, with 8 bases remaining between them. Written as DNA, the CDR3 is TGTGCCAGCAGTTTAAGCGCGTTCAATCAGCCCCAGCATTTT. This codes for CASSLSAFNQPQHF.

CDR3 sequence reads: CASSLMGQGGYGYTF. DNA for the CDR3: TGTGCCAGCAGCTTAATGGGACAGGGAGGCTATGGCTACACCTTC. This chain joins TRBV7-2 and TRBJ1-2; the match to TRBD1 covers 9 bases. Germline V gives CDR1 SGHTA, CDR2 FQGNSA. The CDR3 contains 15 residues. The V segment lost 2 bases and the J segment 4 bases; nucleotides outside the gene matches: 5.

The V call is TRBV5-6, the J call TRBJ1-1; TRBD1 aligns across 11 bases. V gave up 6 bases and J gave up 1 base; unmatched junction bases: 8. Germline assignment: CDR1 SGHDT and CDR2 YYEEEE. This CDR3 spans 16 amino acids. CDR3 in DNA: TGTGCCAGCAAATCACTGGGACAGGGGGGGAACACTGAAGCTTTCTTT. It encodes CASKSLGQGGNTEAFF.

V is TRBV11-3 and J is TRBJ2-1; TRBD2 matches 9 bases. With V trimmed by 4 bases and J by 6 bases, 7 bases remained unmatched. In germline, CDR1 is SGHNT, CDR2 YENEEA. This CDR3 comprises 15 residues. The CDR3 sequence: CASSSRLAAPNEQFF. CDR3 coding DNA: TGTGCCAGCAGCTCCCGACTAGCGGCCCCCAATGAGCAGTTCTTC.

The V call is TRBV29-1, the J call TRBJ1-2; D possibly corresponds to TRBD1 (5 bases). Germline values: CDR1 SQVTM, CDR2 ANQGSEA. This CDR3 has 12 residues. V dropped 4 bases and J dropped 5 bases, with 11 bases sitting between them. The CDR3 is CSVAGTWYGYTF. CDR3 in DNA: TGCAGCGTTGCCGGGACTTGGTATGGCTACACCTTC.

The sample holds one count of this clone. This sequence joins TRBV2 and TRBJ2-5; 9 bases line up with TRBD2. V gave up 3 bases and J gave up 4 bases; unmatched junction bases: 6. The CDR3 spans 15 residues. Germline CDR1 and CDR2: SNHLY and FYNNEI. CDR3 DNA sequence: TGTGCCAGCAGTGATGGCGGGGGGGCCCCAGAGACCCAGTACTTC. It yields the protein CASSDGGGAPETQYF.

The chain uses TRBV18 and TRBJ2-7; tentative D call: TRBD2 (5 bases). Germline assignment: CDR1 KGHSH and CDR2 LQKENI. V gave up 2 bases and J gave up 4 bases, with 6 bases separating them. The CDR3 is 12 residues long. The CDR3 DNA is TGTGCCAGCTCACCAGAGGGATACGAGCAGTACGTC. Translated: CASSPEGYEQYV.

The chain combines TRBV27 with TRBJ2-6; the match to TRBD1 covers 7 bases. J was trimmed by 4 bases and V by 6 bases; bases with no gene match: 6. Per the germline V gene, CDR1 is MNHEY and CDR2 is SMNVEV (reference sequence). The CDR3 extends over 15 amino acids. The CDR3 spells CASSRQGTGANVLTF. In nucleotides, the CDR3 is TGTGCCAGCAGCCGACAGGGAACAGGGGCCAACGTCCTGACTTTC.

This chain joins TRBV6-1 and TRBJ2-7; the D is unclear. Trimming took off 7 bases at V and 4 bases at J, with 14 bases between the two ends. Germline CDR1 MNHNS, CDR2 SASEGT. The CDR3 contains 13 residues. The CDR3: CASKDSELYEQYV. DNA for the CDR3: TGTGCCAGCAAAGACTCCGAACTATACGAGCAGTACGTC.

J is TRBJ1-4 and V is TRBV2, with D possibly TRBD1 on 6 matching bases. Trimming stripped 5 bases from V and 5 bases from J, with 9 bases between. The CDR3 sequence is 13 residues long. From germline, CDR1 is SNHLY and CDR2 FYNNEI. This CDR3 is CASSYRENEKLFF. CDR3 in DNA: TGTGCCAGCAGTTACAGGGAAAATGAAAAACTGTTTTTT. The full variable domain, rest sourced from reference TRBV2 and TRBJ1-4, is EPEVTQTPSHQVTQMGQEVILRCVPISNHLYFYWYRQILGQKVEFLVSFYNNEISEKSEIFDDQFSVERPDGSNFTLKIRSTKLEDSAMYFCASSYRENEKLFFGSGTQLSVL.

This clone has only a few counts. V gene TRBV7-6 combines with J gene TRBJ1-3, with D tentatively TRBD1 (5 bases). V was clipped by 4 bases and J by 8 bases, with 21 bases between them. The CDR3 totals 16 residues. Germline CDR1 SGHVS, CDR2 FNYEAQ. CDR3 sequence reads: CASSSNPGLKGDTIYF. CDR3 nucleotide sequence: TGTGCCAGCAGCTCGAATCCGGGCCTCAAAGGGGACACCATATATTTT.

This clone is a singleton in its sample. The V call is TRBV5-6, the J call TRBJ2-2; no reliable D call. In germline, CDR1 is SGHDT, CDR2 YYEEEE. The CDR3 has 16 residues. With 3 bases removed from V and 5 bases from J, the gap between germline ends came to 17 bases. The CDR3 DNA reads as TGTGCCAGCAGCTGGTGGCAGGCGATCTGGACCGGGGAGCTGTTTTTT. This gives the protein CASSWWQAIWTGELFF.